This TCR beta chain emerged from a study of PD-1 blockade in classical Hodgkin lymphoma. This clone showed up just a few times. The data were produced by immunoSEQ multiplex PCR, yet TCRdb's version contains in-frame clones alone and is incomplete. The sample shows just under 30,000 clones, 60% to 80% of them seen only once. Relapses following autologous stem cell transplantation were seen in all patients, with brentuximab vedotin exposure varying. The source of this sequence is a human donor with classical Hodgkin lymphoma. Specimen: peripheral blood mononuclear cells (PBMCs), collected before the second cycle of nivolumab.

Written as DNA, the CDR3 is TGTGCCAGCAGTTTCGGGCGGGCTTACAATGAGCAGTTCTTC. Encoded protein: CASSFGRAYNEQFF. J is TRBJ2-1 and V is TRBV27; possible D gene TRBD2, 5 bases. The V gene's germline CDR1 is MNHEY and CDR2 SMNVEV (reference sequence). The CDR3 sequence is 14 residues long. Trimming left V 3 bases short and J 4 bases short, with 10 bases between.